This T cell receptor (beta chain) was observed in a study of blood T cell repertoires in COVID-19. The wider study: PBMCs, B-cell-depleted T cells, or T cells were the source of the cDNA or gDNA that made up the material.

This clone is a singleton in its sample. Original handling: The assay estimated nucleated cells by amplifying reference gene primers. Assay: immunoSEQ multiplex PCR; the TCRdb copy retains only in-frame clones and omits some. V and J calls and clone size follow that table, whereas D and trimming were derived from the DNA. The sample shows about 150,000 clones, 85% of them seen only once. The V gene's germline CDR1 is LNHDA and CDR2 SQIVND (reference sequence). The CDR3 length is 15 residues. The junction had 6 bases not matched to a gene; V was cut back by 6 bases and J by 0 bases. Assignment of participants to cohorts was predicated upon participant-reported clinical history. Donors in Cohort 3 who had recovered were those with two negative PCRs, healthcare professional clearance, or resolution of their symptoms.

The receptor's source is a woman aged 40 to 49 who had recovered from COVID-19. Sample: PBMCs or T cells enriched from blood (not recorded which). This chain links TRBV19 with TRBJ1-1; 8 bases agree with TRBD1. CDR3 loop: CASSRDRTMNTEAFF. The DNA of the CDR3 is TGTGCCAGTAGCCGGGACAGGACCATGAACACTGAAGCTTTCTTT.